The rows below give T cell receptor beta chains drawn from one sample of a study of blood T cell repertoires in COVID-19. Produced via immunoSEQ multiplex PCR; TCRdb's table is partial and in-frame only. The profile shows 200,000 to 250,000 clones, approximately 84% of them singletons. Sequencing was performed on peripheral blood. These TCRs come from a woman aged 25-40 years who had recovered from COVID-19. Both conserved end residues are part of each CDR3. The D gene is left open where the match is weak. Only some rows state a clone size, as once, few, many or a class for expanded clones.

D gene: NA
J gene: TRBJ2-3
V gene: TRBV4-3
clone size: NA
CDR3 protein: CASSQESGVDTQYF

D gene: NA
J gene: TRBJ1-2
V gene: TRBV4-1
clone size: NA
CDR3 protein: CASSQSREGTYTF

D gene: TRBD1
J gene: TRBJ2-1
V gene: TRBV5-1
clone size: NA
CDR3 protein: CASSRDRDRAYNEQFF

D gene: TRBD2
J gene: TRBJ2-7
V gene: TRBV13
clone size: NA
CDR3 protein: CASSRWEGRGASYEQYF

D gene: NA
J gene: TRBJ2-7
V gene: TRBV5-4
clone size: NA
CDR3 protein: CASSPGVSYEQYF

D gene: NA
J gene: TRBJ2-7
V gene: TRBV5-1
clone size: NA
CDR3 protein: CASSSLQGNEQYF

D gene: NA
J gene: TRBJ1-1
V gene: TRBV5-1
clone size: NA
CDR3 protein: CASSLGGGDNEAFF

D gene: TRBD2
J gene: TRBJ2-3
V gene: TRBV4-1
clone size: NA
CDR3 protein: CASSQLTSGGADTQYF

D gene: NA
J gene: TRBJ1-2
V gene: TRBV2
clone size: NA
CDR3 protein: CASRVGDGYTF

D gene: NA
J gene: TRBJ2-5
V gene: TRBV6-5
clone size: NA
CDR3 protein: CASVGAQETQYF

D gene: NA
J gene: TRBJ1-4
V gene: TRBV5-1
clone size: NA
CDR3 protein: CASSLGTANEKLFF

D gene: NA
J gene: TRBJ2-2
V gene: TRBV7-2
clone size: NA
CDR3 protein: CASSLGLGELFF

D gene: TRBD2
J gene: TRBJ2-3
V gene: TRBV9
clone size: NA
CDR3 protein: CASSVEGGRGDTQYF

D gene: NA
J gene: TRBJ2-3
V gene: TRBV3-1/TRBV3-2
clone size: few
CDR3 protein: CASSRDPSTDTQYF

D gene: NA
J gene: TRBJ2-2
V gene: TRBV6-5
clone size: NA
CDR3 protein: CASSYYNQLNTGELFF

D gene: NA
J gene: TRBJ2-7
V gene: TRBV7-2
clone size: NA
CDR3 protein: CASSLLRQTSYEQYF

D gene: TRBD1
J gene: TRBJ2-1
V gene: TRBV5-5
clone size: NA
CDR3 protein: CASSPRDRLFESSYNEQFF

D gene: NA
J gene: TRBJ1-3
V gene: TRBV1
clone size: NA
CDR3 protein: CTSSQPINTIYF

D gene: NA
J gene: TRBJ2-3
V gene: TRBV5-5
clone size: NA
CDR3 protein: CASSFYTSTDTQYF

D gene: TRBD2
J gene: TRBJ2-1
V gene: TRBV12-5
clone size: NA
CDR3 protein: CASATSGGYNEQFF

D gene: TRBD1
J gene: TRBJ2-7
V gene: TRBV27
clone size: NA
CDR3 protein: CASSFPTGGEQYF

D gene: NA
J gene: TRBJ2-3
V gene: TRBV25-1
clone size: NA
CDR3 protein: CASSEFRGATDTQYF

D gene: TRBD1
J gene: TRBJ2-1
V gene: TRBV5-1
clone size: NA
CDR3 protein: CASSRDRGADEQFF

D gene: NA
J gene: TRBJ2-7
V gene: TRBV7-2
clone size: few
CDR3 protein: CASSFVQLSEQYF

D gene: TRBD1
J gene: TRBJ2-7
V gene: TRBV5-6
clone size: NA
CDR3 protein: CASSLAGQDYEQYF

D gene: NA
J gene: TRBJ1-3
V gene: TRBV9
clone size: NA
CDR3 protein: CASSVEGAGNTIYF

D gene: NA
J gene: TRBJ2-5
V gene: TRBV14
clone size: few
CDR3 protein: CASTDLRGGGEETQYF

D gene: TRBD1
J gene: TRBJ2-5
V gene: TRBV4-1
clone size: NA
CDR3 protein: CASSLGQGIQETQYF

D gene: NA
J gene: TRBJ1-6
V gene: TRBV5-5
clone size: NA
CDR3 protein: CASSLSGPNSPLHF